What follows is one T cell receptor beta chain and its context. These data are taken from a study of blood T cell repertoires in COVID-19. Study information: Samples representing acute and convalescent COVID-19 were sourced from the United States, Italy and Spain.

The repertoire was sequenced with immunoSEQ multiplex PCR; TCRdb's copy has only in-frame clones and lacks some. In the table there are about 98,000 clones, 82% of which are singletons. V dropped 5 bases and J dropped 9 bases, with 11 bases sitting between them. This CDR3 is built from 12 residues. Per germline, CDR1 SEHNR and CDR2 FQNEAQ (reference sequence). The receptor comes from a man between 65 and 85 years old with active or convalescent COVID-19. The specimen sequenced was peripheral blood. The chain links TRBV7-9 to TRBJ2-1, with D maybe TRBD1 (6 bases). The CDR3 reads CASSHQGSEQFF. The CDR3 bases are TGTGCCAGCAGCCACCAGGGGTCTGAGCAGTTCTTC.